This TCR beta chain comes out of a study of beta chain features in type 1 diabetes. The CDR3 is 12 residues long. The V gene lost 1 base and the J gene lost 4 bases, with 5 bases spanning the gap. CDR1 and CDR2 (germline): MDHEN, SYDVKM. As every portion of the isolated RNA was reverse transcribed, the sequencing read expressed TCRB transcripts. Assay: immunoSEQ multiplex PCR; the TCRdb copy retains only in-frame clones and omits some. The data contain some 100,000 clones, approximately 37% of them singletons. The chain combines TRBV28 with TRBJ2-7; D is unresolved. Specimen: stem cell memory CD4+ T cells from blood. The source of this sequence is a woman aged 18-29 years in good health. In nucleotides, the CDR3 is TGTGCCAGCAGTTTATCAGGTTACGAGCAGTACTTC. It translates to CASSLSGYEQYF.